The clone carrying this TCR beta chain has just a few counts. The antigen is undetermined. This sample is drawn from a study of identical twins. Study results and limitations: Fewer insertions marked abundant cord blood beta clonotypes; young adult naive trended weakly, memory not at all. Modeled out-of-frame TCR alpha sharing in monozygotic twins fell below observed levels.

V trimming: 6 bases; J trimming: 0 bases; junction bases outside the gene matches: 14. CDR1 is MNHNS and CDR2 is SASEGT in the germline V gene. CDR3 length equals 18 residues. TCRdb independently ran MiXCR on the 5' RACE reads; one entry per CDR3 protein. The table records 1.5 million to 2 million distinct CDR3 sequences, 32% of them present only once. Material: cord blood. The gene calls are TRBV6-1 and TRBJ2-4; 7 nucleotides match TRBD1. This receptor was taken from a newborn girl in good health. The CDR3 reads CASRATGSPSGAKNIQYF. In DNA form, the CDR3 reads TGTGCCAGCAGGGCGACAGGGTCCCCATCGGGAGCCAAAAACATTCAGTACTTC.